A single sample gave rise to the 19 T cell receptor beta chains below, sequenced in a study of blood T cell repertoires in COVID-19. Clones were read by immunoSEQ multiplex PCR, and TCRdb kept only the in-frame ones, dropping some. The repertoire holds 65,000 to 95,000 clones, with around 81% as singletons. Sequenced: peripheral blood. These receptor sequences come from a man older than 75 with active or convalescent COVID-19.

The genes are TRBV15 and TRBJ1-4, with D perhaps TRBD1 (5 bases). Per germline, CDR1 LNHNV and CDR2 YYDKDF (reference sequence). The CDR3 covers 16 residues. V lost 0 bases to trimming and J lost 8 bases, with 16 bases between them. The CDR3 is CATSREMTARREKLFF. CDR3 DNA sequence: TGTGCCACCAGCAGAGAAATGACAGCAAGGCGAGAAAAACTGTTTTTT.

The J gene is TRBJ1-5, the V gene TRBV19; D is unresolved. Trimming stripped 0 bases from V and 10 bases from J, with 16 bases between. Germline CDR1 is LNHDA and CDR2 is SQIVND (reference sequence). The CDR3 is made up of 15 amino acids. Written as DNA, the CDR3 is TGTGCCAGTAGTATAGACCAGGCCCGATTAAAACCCCAGCATTTT. It specifies CASSIDQARLKPQHF.

This sequence joins TRBV27 and TRBJ2-5, with D tentatively TRBD1 (6 bases). Trimming shortened V by 0 bases and J by 4 bases, and 9 bases separated the two germline ends. Germline-derived CDR1 and CDR2 are MNHEY and SMNVEV (reference sequence). This CDR3 comprises 14 residues. The CDR3 reads CASSLSMDRETQYF. The DNA of the CDR3 is TGTGCCAGCAGTTTATCAATGGACAGAGAGACCCAGTACTTC.

The J gene is TRBJ2-7, the V gene TRBV24-1; maybe TRBD2 (5 bases). This CDR3 is built from 13 residues. V dropped 11 bases and J dropped 0 bases, with 13 bases sitting between them. The germline V gene has CDR1 KGHDR and CDR2 SFDVKD. CDR3 nucleotide sequence: TGTGCCATACTTCGGAGGAGCTCCTACGAGCAGTACGTC. Translating it yields CAILRRSSYEQYV.

The chain has TRBV7-8 and TRBJ1-2, with D perhaps TRBD1 (6 bases). Trimming shortened V by 7 bases and J by 1 base, and 22 bases separated the two germline ends. This CDR3 comprises 17 residues. Germline assignment: CDR1 SGHVS and CDR2 FQNEAQ. CDR3 sequence reads: CASTSLNGGQGNYGYTF. DNA for the CDR3: TGTGCCAGCACCTCTCTCAACGGGGGGCAGGGTAACTATGGCTACACCTTC.

The rearrangement uses TRBV5-4 and TRBJ1-2, with D tentatively TRBD1 (6 bases). Germline V gives CDR1 SGHNT, CDR2 YYREEE (reference sequence). This CDR3 contains 13 residues. The V end was cut by 5 bases, the J end by 4 bases, with 12 bases between. CDR3 amino acids: CASSPGVGYGYTF. Written as DNA, the CDR3 is TGTGCCAGCAGTCCAGGGGTGGGCTATGGCTACACCTTC.

The chain combines TRBV27 with TRBJ2-2; D might be TRBD1 (5 bases). The V gene's germline CDR1 is MNHEY and CDR2 SMNVEV (reference sequence). V shed 0 bases and J shed 4 bases, with 12 bases lying between them. The CDR3 sequence is 16 residues long. CDR3 sequence (DNA): TGTGCCAGCAGTTTATCGTTAGGGGTCGGCACCGGGGAGCTGTTTTTT. Translation: CASSLSLGVGTGELFF.

The CDR3 here is CASSPLAGGVYEQYV. The DNA for the CDR3 is TGTGCCAGCAGTCCACTAGCGGGAGGGGTATACGAGCAGTACGTC. The chain joins TRBV2 to TRBJ2-7; 13 bases align to TRBD2. Trimming removed 5 bases from V and 4 bases from J; junction bases left unmatched: 5. The germline gives CDR1 SNHLY, CDR2 FYNNEI. The CDR3 totals 15 residues.

The V call is TRBV5-1, the J call TRBJ1-2, with 9 nucleotides matching TRBD1. The CDR3 covers 14 residues. V shed 3 bases, J shed 4 bases, and the junction held 4 bases outside the gene matches. In germline, CDR1 is SGHRS, CDR2 YFSETQ. Here the CDR3 DNA reads TGCGCCAGCAGCTCGCCGGGACAGGGCTATGGCTACACCTTC. Residues: CASSSPGQGYGYTF.

This clone was counted a few times. The chain joins TRBV29-1 to TRBJ2-6; TRBD1 matches at 8 bases. This CDR3 has 16 amino acids. Unmatched junction bases numbered 5, after V lost 4 bases and J lost 0 bases. The germline V gene encodes CDR1 SQVTM and CDR2 ANQGSEA. This chain's CDR3 is CSVGTGGYSGANVLTF. The CDR3 bases are TGCAGCGTTGGAACAGGGGGTTACTCTGGGGCCAACGTCCTGACTTTC. The full variable domain, with the rest looked up from reference TRBV29-1 and TRBJ2-6, is SAVISQKPSRDICQRGTSLTIQCQVDSQVTMMFWYRQQPGQSLTLIATANQGSEATYESGFVIDKFPISRPNLTFSTLTVSNMSPEDSSIYLCSVGTGGYSGANVLTFGAGSRLTVL.

For this clone: Sequence at one end of the junction differs from germline and may be a read error. The rearrangement uses TRBV19 and TRBJ2-2, with D possibly TRBD2 on 6 matching bases. The length of the CDR3 is 16 residues. Germline assignment: CDR1 LNHDA and CDR2 SQIVND (reference sequence). The CDR3 here is CASSIGGKSTHRGAVF. The DNA of the CDR3 is TGTGCCAGTAGTATTGGCGGGAAAAGTACACACCGGGGAGCTGTTTTT.

This clone was seen a few times. V is TRBV7-2 and J is TRBJ1-6; D might be TRBD1 (6 bases). The germline CDR1 and CDR2 sequences are SGHTA and FQGNSA. Trimming stripped 6 bases from V and 14 bases from J, with 17 bases between. This CDR3 has 13 amino acids. The CDR3 here is CASSPTGSGTLHF. The CDR3 DNA reads as TGTGCCAGCAGTCCAACAGGGTCCGGAACCCTCCACTTT.

V is TRBV6-4 and J is TRBJ2-3; TRBD2 might be the D (5 bases). The CDR3 has 14 amino acids. The ends were cut back, 4 bases at V and 2 bases at J, with 10 bases in the middle. The germline V gene encodes CDR1 MRHNA and CDR2 SNTAGT. DNA of the CDR3: TGTGCCAGCAGTGCTCTAGCTAACACAGATACGCAGTATTTT. It encodes CASSALANTDTQYF.

In its sample, this clone was seen once. V usage is TRBV7-8 and J usage is TRBJ1-1; 9 positions match TRBD1. The CDR3 extends over 15 amino acids. The germline CDR1 and CDR2 sequences are SGHVS and FQNEAQ. V was clipped by 5 bases and J by 0 bases; unmatched bases: 4. The CDR3 bases are TGTGCCAGCAGCACACAGGGGGCCATGAACACTGAAGCTTTCTTT. Residues: CASSTQGAMNTEAFF.

This chain uses TRBV9 with TRBJ2-3; 8 bases match TRBD2. The germline V gene encodes CDR1 SGDLS and CDR2 YYNGEE. V trimming: 1 base; J trimming: 5 bases; junction bases outside the gene matches: 3. The CDR3 has 14 residues. The CDR3 nucleotides are TGTGCCAGCAGCGTAATTAGCGGGGAAGATACGCAGTATTTT. As protein: CASSVISGEDTQYF.

The rearrangement links TRBV19 to TRBJ2-1; D is perhaps TRBD2 (6 bases). Trimming took 5 bases from V and 9 from J, leaving 14 bases between them. Germline V CDR1 and CDR2: LNHDA, SQIVND (reference sequence). The CDR3 has 13 residues. CDR3 amino acids: CASSSAPGGEQFF. DNA for the CDR3: TGTGCCAGTAGTTCCGCGCCCGGGGGTGAGCAGTTCTTC.

This chain joins TRBV4-2 and TRBJ1-1; D is unclear. The CDR3 covers 14 residues. V dropped 4 bases and J dropped 1 base, with 10 bases sitting between them. Germline lookup yields CDR1 LGHNA and CDR2 YNFKEQ. Here the CDR3 reads CASSPGRENTEAFF. The CDR3 DNA reads as TGTGCCAGCAGCCCGGGAAGGGAGAACACTGAAGCTTTCTTT.

This chain connects TRBV19 to TRBJ1-3; no firm D call. The CDR3 spans 13 residues. V gave up 4 bases and J gave up 0 bases, with 4 bases separating them. Germline V lookup: CDR1 LNHDA, CDR2 SQIVND (reference sequence). CDR3 bases: TGTGCCAGTAGTACGGGCTCTGGAAACACCATATATTTT. This translates into CASSTGSGNTIYF.

This clone has just one count. This chain uses TRBV19 with TRBJ2-1, with 8 bases matching TRBD2. Looked up from germline, CDR1 is LNHDA and CDR2 is SQIVND (reference sequence). The CDR3 contains 14 residues. V lost 9 bases and J lost 8; bases outside the gene matches: 12. The CDR3 sequence: CASTGSGGGYEQFF. In DNA, the CDR3 is TGTGCCAGCACAGGAAGCGGGGGCGGCTATGAGCAGTTCTTC.